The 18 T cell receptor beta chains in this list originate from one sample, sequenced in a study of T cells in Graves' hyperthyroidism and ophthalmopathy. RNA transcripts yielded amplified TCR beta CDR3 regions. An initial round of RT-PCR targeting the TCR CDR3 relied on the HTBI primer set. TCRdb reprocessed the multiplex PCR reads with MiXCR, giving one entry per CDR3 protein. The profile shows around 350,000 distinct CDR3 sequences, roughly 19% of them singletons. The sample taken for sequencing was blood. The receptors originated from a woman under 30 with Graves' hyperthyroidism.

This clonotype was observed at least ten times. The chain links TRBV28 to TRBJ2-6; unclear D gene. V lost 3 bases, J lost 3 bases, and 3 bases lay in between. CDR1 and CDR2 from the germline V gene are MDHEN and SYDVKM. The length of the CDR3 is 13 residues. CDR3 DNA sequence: TGTGCCAGCAGTTTTCGTGGGGCCAACGTCCTGACTTTC. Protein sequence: CASSFRGANVLTF.

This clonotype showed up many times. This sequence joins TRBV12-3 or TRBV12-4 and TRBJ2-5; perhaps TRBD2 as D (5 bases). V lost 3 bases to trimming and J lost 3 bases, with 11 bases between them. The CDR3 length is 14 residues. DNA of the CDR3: TGTGCCAGCAGTTTGGAGCTAGCCAAAGAGACCCAGTACTTC. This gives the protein CASSLELAKETQYF.

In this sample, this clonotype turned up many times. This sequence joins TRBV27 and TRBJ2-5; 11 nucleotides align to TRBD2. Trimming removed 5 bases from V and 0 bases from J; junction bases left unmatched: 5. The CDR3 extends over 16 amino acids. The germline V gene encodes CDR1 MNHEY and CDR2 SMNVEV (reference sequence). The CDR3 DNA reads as TGTGCCAGCAGTCACTTAGCGGGGGGGTACCAAGAGACCCAGTACTTC. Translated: CASSHLAGGYQETQYF.

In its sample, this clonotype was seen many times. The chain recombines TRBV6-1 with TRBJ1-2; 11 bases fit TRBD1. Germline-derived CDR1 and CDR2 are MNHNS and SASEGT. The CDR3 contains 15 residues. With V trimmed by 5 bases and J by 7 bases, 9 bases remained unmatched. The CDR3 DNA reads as TGTGCCAGCAGTCGCCGGACAGGGGGCAGGTCTGGCTACACCTTC. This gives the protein CASSRRTGGRSGYTF.

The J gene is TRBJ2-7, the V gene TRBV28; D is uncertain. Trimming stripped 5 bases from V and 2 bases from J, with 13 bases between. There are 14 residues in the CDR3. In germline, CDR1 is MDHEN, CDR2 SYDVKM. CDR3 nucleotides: TGTGCCAGCAGTAAGGGCAGGCTAACCTACGAGCAGTACTTC. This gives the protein CASSKGRLTYEQYF.

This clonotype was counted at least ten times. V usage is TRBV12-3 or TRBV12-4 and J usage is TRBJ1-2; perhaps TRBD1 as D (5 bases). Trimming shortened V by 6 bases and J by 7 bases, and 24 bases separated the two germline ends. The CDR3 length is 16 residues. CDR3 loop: CASRLRSTGSWTGYTF. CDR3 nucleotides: TGTGCCAGCAGACTAAGGTCAACAGGAAGTTGGACTGGCTACACCTTC.

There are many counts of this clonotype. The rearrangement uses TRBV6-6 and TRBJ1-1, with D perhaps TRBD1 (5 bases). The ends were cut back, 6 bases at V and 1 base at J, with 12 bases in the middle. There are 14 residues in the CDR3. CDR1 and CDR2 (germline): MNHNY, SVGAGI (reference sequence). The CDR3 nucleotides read TGTGCCAGCAGCAACCTCAGGGCGAACACTGAAGCTTTCTTT. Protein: CASSNLRANTEAFF.

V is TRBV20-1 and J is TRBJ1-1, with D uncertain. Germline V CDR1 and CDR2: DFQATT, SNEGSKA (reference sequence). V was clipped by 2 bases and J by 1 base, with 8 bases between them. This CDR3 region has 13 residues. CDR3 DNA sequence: TGCAGTGCTAGAAACCAGGCGAACACTGAAGCTTTCTTT. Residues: CSARNQANTEAFF.

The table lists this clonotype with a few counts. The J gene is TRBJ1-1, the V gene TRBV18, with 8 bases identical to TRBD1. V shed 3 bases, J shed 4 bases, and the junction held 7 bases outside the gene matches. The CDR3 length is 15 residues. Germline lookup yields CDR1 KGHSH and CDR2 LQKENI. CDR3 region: CASSPDRGGPTEAFF. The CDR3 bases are TGTGCCAGCTCACCCGACAGGGGTGGGCCCACTGAAGCTTTCTTT. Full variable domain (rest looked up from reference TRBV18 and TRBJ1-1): NAGVMQNPRHLVRRRGQEARLRCSPMKGHSHVYWYRQLPEEGLKFMVYLQKENIIDESGMPKERFSAEFPKEGPSILRIQQVVRGDSAAYFCASSPDRGGPTEAFFGQGTRLTVV.

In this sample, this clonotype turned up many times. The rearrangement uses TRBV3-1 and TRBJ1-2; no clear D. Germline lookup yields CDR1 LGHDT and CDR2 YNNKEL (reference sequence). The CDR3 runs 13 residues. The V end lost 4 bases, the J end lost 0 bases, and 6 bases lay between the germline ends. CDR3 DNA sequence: TGTGCCAGCAGCCCAATCGCTAACTATGGCTACACCTTC. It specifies CASSPIANYGYTF.

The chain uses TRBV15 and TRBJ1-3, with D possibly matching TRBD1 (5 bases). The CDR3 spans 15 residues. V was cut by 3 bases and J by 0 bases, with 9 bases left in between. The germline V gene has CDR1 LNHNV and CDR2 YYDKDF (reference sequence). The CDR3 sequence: CATSRGPLSGNTIYF. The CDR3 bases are TGTGCCACCAGCAGGGGACCGCTCTCTGGAAACACCATATATTTT.

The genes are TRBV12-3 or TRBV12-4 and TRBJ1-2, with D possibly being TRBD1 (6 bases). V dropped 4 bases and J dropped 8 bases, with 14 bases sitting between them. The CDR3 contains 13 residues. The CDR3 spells CASSYGGGEGYTF. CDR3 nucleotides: TGTGCCAGCAGTTACGGGGGCGGGGAAGGCTACACCTTC.

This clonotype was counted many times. CDR3 coding DNA: TGTGCCAGCAGTAGGGGGGGACAGGGGGCTAGTGGAAACACCATATATTTT. Translated: CASSRGGQGASGNTIYF. The chain combines TRBV12-3 or TRBV12-4 with TRBJ1-3; 12 bases are shared with TRBD1. The CDR3 loop spans 17 amino acids. With V trimmed by 5 bases and J by 3 bases, 8 bases remained unmatched.

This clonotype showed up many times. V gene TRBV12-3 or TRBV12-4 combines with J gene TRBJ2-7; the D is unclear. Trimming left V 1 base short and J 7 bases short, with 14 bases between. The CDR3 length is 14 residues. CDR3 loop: CASSLVASLWEQYF. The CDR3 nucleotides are TGTGCCAGCAGTTTAGTTGCCAGTCTCTGGGAGCAGTACTTC.

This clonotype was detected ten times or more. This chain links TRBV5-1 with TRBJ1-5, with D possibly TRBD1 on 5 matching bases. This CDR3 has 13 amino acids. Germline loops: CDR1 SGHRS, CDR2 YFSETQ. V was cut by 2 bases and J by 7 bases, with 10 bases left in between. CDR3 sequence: CASSLTRDQPQHF. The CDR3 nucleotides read TGCGCCAGCAGCTTAACCAGGGACCAGCCCCAGCATTTT. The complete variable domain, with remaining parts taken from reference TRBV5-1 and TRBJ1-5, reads KAGVTQTPRYLIKTRGQQVTLSCSPISGHRSVSWYQQTPGQGLQFLFEYFSETQRNKGNFPGRFSGRQFSNSRSEMNVSTLELGDSALYLCASSLTRDQPQHFGDGTRLSIL.

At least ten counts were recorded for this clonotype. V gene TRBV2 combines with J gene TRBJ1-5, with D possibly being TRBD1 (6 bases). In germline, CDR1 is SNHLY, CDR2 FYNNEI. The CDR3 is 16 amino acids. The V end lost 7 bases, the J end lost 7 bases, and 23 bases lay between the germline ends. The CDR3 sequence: CASTPRGAPKGQPQHF. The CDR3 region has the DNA TGTGCCAGCACCCCACGGGGGGCCCCCAAGGGACAGCCCCAGCATTTT.

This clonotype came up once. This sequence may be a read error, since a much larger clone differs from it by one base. In DNA form, the CDR3 reads TGTGCCTGGAGTCAGGGGGTTGGCGGGAGGCGCGATGGCTACACCTTC. Translating gives CAWSQGVGGRRDGYTF. The genes are TRBV30 and TRBJ1-2; TRBD1 matches 7 bases. The CDR3 has 16 amino acids. Per germline, CDR1 GTSNPN and CDR2 SVGIG (reference sequence). The V and J ends lost 2 bases and 6 bases, in that order; junction bases with no gene match: 15.

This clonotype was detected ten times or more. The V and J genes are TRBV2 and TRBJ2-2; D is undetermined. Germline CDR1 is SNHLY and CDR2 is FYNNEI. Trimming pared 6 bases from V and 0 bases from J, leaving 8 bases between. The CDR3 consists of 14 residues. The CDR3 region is CASRDRSNTGELFF. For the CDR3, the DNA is TGTGCCAGCAGGGACCGATCGAACACCGGGGAGCTGTTTTTT.